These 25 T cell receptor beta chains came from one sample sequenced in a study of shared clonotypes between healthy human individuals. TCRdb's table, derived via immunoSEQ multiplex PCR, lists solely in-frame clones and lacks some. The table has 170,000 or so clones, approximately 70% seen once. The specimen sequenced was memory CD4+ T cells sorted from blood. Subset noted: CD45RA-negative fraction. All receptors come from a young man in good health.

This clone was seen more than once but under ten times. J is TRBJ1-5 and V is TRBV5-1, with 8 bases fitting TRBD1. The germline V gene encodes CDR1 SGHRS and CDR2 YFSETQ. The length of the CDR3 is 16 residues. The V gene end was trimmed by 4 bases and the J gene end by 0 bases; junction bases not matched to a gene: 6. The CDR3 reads CASSPTGVGSNQPQHF. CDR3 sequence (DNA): TGCGCCAGCAGCCCGACAGGGGTGGGTAGCAATCAGCCCCAGCATTTT.

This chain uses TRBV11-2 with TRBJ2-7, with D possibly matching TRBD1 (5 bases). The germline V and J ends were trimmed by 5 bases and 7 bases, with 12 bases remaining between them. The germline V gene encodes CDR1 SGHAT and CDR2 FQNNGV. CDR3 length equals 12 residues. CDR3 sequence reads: CASSPRALEQYF. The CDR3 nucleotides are TGTGCCAGCAGCCCCAGGGCCCTTGAGCAGTACTTC.

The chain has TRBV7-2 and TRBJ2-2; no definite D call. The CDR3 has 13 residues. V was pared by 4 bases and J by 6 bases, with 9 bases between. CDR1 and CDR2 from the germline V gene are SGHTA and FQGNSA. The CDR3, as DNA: TGTGCCAGCAGCTCCAGTTGGGCCGGGGAGCTGTTTTTT. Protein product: CASSSSWAGELFF.

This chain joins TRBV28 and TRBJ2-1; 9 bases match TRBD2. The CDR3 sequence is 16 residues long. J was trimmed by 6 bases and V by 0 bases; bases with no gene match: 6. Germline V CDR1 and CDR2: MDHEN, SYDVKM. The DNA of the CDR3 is TGTGCCAGCAGTTTATGGCGGGAGGGCCGGGGCAATGAGCAGTTCTTC. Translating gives CASSLWREGRGNEQFF.

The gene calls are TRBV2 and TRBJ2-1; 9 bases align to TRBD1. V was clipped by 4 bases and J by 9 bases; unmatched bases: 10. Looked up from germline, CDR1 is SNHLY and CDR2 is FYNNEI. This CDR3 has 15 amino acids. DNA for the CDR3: TGTGCCAGCAGTGGGATGGGACAGGGTATTGGTGAGCAGTTCTTC. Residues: CASSGMGQGIGEQFF.

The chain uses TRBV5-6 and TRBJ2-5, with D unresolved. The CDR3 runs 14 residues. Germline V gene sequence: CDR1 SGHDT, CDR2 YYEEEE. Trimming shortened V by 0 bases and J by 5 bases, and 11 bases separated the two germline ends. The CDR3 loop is CASSLGRVWETQYF. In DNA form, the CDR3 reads TGTGCCAGCAGCTTGGGTCGGGTGTGGGAGACCCAGTACTTC.

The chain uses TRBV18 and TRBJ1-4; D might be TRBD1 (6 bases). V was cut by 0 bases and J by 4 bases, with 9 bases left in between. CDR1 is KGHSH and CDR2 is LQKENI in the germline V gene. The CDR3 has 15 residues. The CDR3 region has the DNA TGTGCCAGCTCACCACCGGGGGCCTATAATGAAAAACTGTTTTTT. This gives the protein CASSPPGAYNEKLFF.

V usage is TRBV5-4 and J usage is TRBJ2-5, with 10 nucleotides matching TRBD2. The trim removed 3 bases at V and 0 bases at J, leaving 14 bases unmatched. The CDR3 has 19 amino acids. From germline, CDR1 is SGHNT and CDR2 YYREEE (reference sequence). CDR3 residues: CASSSNGAAGGTNQETQYF. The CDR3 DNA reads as TGTGCCAGCAGCTCCAACGGGGCAGCGGGAGGGACCAACCAAGAGACCCAGTACTTC.

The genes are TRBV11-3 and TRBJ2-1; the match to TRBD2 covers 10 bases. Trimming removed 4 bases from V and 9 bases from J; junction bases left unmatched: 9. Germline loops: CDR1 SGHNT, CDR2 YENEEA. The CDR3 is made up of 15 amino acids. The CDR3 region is CASSSGGLADAEQFF. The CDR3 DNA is TGTGCCAGCAGCTCAGGAGGACTAGCGGACGCTGAGCAGTTCTTC.

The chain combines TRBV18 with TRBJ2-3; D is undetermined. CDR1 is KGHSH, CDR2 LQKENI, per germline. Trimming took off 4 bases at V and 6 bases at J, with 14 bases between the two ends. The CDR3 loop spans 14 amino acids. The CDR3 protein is CASSRMKRDDTQYF. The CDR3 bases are TGTGCCAGCTCACGAATGAAACGAGACGATACGCAGTATTTT.

The CDR3 DNA reads as TGCGCCAGCAGCTTGGCCCCTCTTGGGAATGGGGGGTACCAAGAGACCCAGTACTTC. Protein product: CASSLAPLGNGGYQETQYF. V gene TRBV5-1 combines with J gene TRBJ2-5, with a tentative D call TRBD2 (6 bases). The CDR3 covers 19 residues. In germline, CDR1 is SGHRS, CDR2 YFSETQ. The V end lost 0 bases, the J end lost 0 bases, and 21 bases lay between the germline ends.

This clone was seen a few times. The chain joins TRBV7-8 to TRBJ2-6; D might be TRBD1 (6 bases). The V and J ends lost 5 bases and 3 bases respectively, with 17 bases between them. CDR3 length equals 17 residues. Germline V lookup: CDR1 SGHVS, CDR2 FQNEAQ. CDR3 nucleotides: TGTGCCAGCAGCGCCCTCGGGACACTTCTTGGGGCCAACGTCCTGACTTTC. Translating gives CASSALGTLLGANVLTF.

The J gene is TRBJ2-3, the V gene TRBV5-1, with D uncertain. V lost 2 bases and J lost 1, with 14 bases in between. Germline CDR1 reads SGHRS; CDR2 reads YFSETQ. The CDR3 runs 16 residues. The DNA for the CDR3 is TGCGCCAGCAGCTTAGGTCAGCGCCTCGGCACAGATACGCAGTATTTT. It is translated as CASSLGQRLGTDTQYF.

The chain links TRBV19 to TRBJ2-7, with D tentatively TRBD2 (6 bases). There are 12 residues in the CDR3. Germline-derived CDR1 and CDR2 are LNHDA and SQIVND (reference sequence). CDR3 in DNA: TGTGTATCGTCAGGCGGGATGGGGGAGCAGTACTTC. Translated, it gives CVSSGGMGEQYF.

Here the CDR3 reads CASRISEYNEQFF. The CDR3 DNA reads TGCGCCAGCAGAATATCTGAGTACAATGAGCAGTTCTTC. J is TRBJ2-1 and V is TRBV5-1, with unresolved D. The ends were cut back, 5 bases at V and 4 bases at J, with 10 bases in the middle. Per germline, CDR1 SGHRS and CDR2 YFSETQ. The CDR3 loop spans 13 amino acids.

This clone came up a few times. For the CDR3, the DNA is TGTGCCAGCAGCGCCCATGGAAGGGAAGAAGGCTACACCTTC. It is translated as CASSAHGREEGYTF. The rearrangement links TRBV25-1 to TRBJ1-2, with D unclear. The V end was cut by 6 bases, the J end by 8 bases, with 19 bases between. CDR3 size: 14 residues. Per germline, CDR1 MGHDK and CDR2 SYGVNS.

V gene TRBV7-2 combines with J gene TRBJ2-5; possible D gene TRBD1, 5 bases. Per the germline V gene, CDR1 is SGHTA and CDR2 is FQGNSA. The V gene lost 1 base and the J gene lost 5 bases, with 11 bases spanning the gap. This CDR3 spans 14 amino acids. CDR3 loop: CASSLGRVWETQYF. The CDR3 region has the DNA TGTGCCAGCAGCTTAGGCAGGGTTTGGGAGACCCAGTACTTC.

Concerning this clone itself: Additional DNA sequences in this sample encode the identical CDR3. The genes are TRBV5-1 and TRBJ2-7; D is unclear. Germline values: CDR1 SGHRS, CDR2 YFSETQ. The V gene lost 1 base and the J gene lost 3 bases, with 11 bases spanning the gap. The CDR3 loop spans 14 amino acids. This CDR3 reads CASSLSGGSYEQYF. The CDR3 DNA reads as TGCGCCAGCAGCTTGTCTGGCGGTAGCTACGAGCAGTACTTC.

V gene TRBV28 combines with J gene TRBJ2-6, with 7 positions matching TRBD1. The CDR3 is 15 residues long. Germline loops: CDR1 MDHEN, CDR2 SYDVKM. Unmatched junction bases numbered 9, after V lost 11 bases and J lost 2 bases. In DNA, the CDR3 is TGTGCCGCGGCTAGGGGGCCACCTGGGGCCAACGTCCTGACTTTC. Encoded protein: CAAARGPPGANVLTF.

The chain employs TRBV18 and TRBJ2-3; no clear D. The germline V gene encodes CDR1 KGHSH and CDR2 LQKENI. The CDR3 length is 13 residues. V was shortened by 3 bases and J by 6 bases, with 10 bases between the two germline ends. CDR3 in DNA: TGTGCCAGCTCACCGCACGTTGCGGATACGCAGTATTTT. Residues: CASSPHVADTQYF.

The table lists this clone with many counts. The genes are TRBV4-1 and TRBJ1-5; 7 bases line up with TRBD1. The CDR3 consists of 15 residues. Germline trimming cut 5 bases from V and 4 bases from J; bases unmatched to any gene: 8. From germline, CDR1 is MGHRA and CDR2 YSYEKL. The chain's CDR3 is CASSISTGINQPQHF. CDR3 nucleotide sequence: TGCGCCAGCAGCATATCGACAGGGATTAATCAGCCCCAGCATTTT.

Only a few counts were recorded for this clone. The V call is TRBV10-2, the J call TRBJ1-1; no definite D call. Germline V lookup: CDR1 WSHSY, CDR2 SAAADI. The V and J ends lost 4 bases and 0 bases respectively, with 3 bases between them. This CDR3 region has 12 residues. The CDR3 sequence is CASSAVNTEAFF. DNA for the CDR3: TGCGCCAGCAGTGCGGTGAACACTGAAGCTTTCTTT.

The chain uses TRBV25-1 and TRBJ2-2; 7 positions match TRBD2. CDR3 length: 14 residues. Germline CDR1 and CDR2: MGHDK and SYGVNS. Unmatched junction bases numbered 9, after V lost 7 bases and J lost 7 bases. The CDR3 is CASTLSGTIGELFF. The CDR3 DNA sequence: TGTGCCAGCACCTTAAGCGGGACGATCGGGGAGCTGTTTTTT.

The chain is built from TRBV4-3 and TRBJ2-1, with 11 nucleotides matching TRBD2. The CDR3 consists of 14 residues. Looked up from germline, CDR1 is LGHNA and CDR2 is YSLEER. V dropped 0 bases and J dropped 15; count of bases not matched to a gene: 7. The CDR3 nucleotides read TGCGCCAGCAGCCAAGAGGCTAGCGGGAGGTATCGGTTCTTC. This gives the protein CASSQEASGRYRFF.

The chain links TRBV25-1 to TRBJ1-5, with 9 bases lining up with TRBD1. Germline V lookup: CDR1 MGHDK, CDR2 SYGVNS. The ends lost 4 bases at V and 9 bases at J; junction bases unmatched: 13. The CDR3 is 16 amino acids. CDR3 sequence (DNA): TGTGCCAGCAGTGGATCGGGACAGGGTTTTGCGGGGCCCCAGCATTTT. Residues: CASSGSGQGFAGPQHF.